The rows below give T cell receptor beta chains drawn from one sample of a study of blood T cell repertoires in COVID-19. The method was immunoSEQ multiplex PCR; TCRdb's version includes in-frame clones alone and lacks a portion of them. The table lists about 300,000 clones, about 85% of them singletons. The specimen sequenced was PBMCs or T cells enriched from blood (not recorded which). The receptor set was obtained from a woman aged 45-60 years who had recovered from COVID-19. Each CDR3 is given with its conserved first and last residue. The order of the fields is J gene, clone size, D gene, V gene, CDR3 protein, CDR3 DNA. The D gene is left open where the match is weak. Size is stated for part of the rows, as once, few or many counts, or as a class when the clone is expanded.

TRBJ1-2	NA	TRBD1	TRBV6-5	CAVQGANYGYTF	TGTGCCGTCCAGGGGGCCAACTATGGCTACACCTTC
TRBJ2-7	NA	TRBD1	TRBV18	CASSGTGVGYEQYF	TGTGCCAGCTCAGGGACAGGGGTGGGATACGAGCAGTACTTC
TRBJ2-3	NA	TRBD2	TRBV3-1/TRBV3-2	CASSDGTSGRADTQYF	TGTGCCAGCAGCGATGGGACTAGCGGGAGGGCAGATACGCAGTATTTT
TRBJ2-7	few	TRBD1	TRBV12-3/TRBV12-4	CASSPTGQGMKYF	TGTGCCAGCAGCCCTACTGGACAGGGAATGAAGTACTTC
TRBJ1-4	once	TRBD1	TRBV7-9	CASSTGQAPNEKLFF	TGTGCCAGCAGCACGGGACAGGCTCCTAATGAAAAACTGTTTTTT
TRBJ1-1	many	TRBD1	TRBV11-1	CASSLEGANTEAFF	TGTGCCAGCAGCCTTGAGGGGGCAAACACTGAAGCTTTCTTT
TRBJ2-2	once	TRBD1	TRBV25-1	CASSYNRGVGELFF	TGTGCCAGCAGTTACAACAGGGGCGTCGGGGAGCTGTTTTTT
TRBJ1-5	NA	NA	TRBV24-1	CATSDTDSNQPQHF	TGTGCCACCAGTGACACAGATAGCAATCAGCCCCAGCATTTT
TRBJ1-1	once	NA	TRBV30	CAWSVLITEAFF	TGTGCCTGGAGTGTCTTAATCACTGAAGCTTTCTTT
TRBJ2-3	NA	NA	TRBV18	CASSPQLYRGSTDTQYF	TGTGCCAGCTCACCACAATTATACCGGGGGTCCACAGATACGCAGTATTTT
TRBJ1-2	once	NA	TRBV15	CATSRDWQGTNYGYTF	TGTGCCACCAGCAGAGATTGGCAGGGCACTAACTATGGCTACACCTTC
TRBJ2-3	NA	NA	TRBV4-1	CASSQLQYSTDTQYF	TGCGCCAGCAGCCAACTGCAGTATAGCACAGATACGCAGTATTTT
TRBJ1-2	NA	NA	TRBV6-1	CASSERRPYSF	TGTGCCAGCAGTGAGCGCAGGCCTTACTCCTTC
TRBJ2-2	few	TRBD2	TRBV3-1/TRBV3-2	CASSHPLAGGPGTGELFF	TGTGCCAGCAGCCATCCTTTAGCGGGAGGGCCGGGGACCGGGGAGCTGTTTTTT
TRBJ2-5	NA	TRBD1	TRBV30	CAWGTGQGQKTQYF	TGTGCCTGGGGGACGGGACAGGGTCAAAAGACCCAGTACTTC
TRBJ2-5	NA	NA	TRBV30	CAWSGTPETQYF	TGTGCCTGGAGCGGGACACCTGAGACCCAGTACTTC
TRBJ1-5	many	NA	TRBV19	CASSIIAGAQPQHF	TGTGCCAGTAGTATTATTGCGGGGGCCCAGCCCCAGCATTTT
TRBJ1-1	NA	NA	TRBV30	CAWTGLSMNTEAFF	TGTGCCTGGACCGGTCTCTCCATGAACACTGAAGCTTTCTTT
TRBJ1-2	NA	TRBD1	TRBV7-2	CASSSTGTGIYGYTF	TGTGCCAGCAGCTCGACCGGGACAGGAATATATGGCTACACCTTC
TRBJ1-5	NA	TRBD1	TRBV27	CASSHRGTGSPRQPQHF	TGTGCCAGCAGTCACCGGGGGACAGGAAGTCCCAGGCAGCCCCAGCATTTT
TRBJ1-1	NA	NA	TRBV3-1/TRBV3-2	CASSPRLNTEAFF	TGTGCCAGCAGCCCGAGACTAAACACTGAAGCTTTCTTT
TRBJ1-1	NA	TRBD1	TRBV19	CASSGTANTEAFF	TGTGCCAGTAGCGGGACAGCGAACACTGAAGCTTTCTTT
TRBJ2-2	NA	NA	TRBV3-1/TRBV3-2	CASSQESSREYGTGELFF	TGTGCCAGCAGCCAAGAATCGTCTAGGGAGTATGGCACCGGGGAGCTGTTTTTT
TRBJ1-1	NA	NA	TRBV19	CASSQANVDYEAFF	TGTGCCAGTAGTCAAGCCAACGTGGACTATGAAGCTTTCTTT
TRBJ1-2	NA	NA	TRBV9	CASSVSSRNYGYTF	TGTGCCAGCAGCGTATCAAGCAGGAACTATGGCTACACCTTC
TRBJ2-1	NA	NA	TRBV6-5	CASSYGAAYINEQFF	TGTGCCAGCAGTTACGGGGCGGCGTATATCAATGAGCAGTTCTTC
TRBJ2-1	once	TRBD2	TRBV5-6	CASSDSGRARDEQFF	TGTGCCAGCAGCGATAGCGGGAGGGCCCGTGATGAGCAGTTCTTC
TRBJ1-1	NA	TRBD1	TRBV7-3	CASSTGGANTEAFF	TGTGCCAGCAGTACAGGGGGCGCGAACACTGAAGCTTTCTTT
TRBJ1-5	NA	TRBD1	TRBV27	CASRGTAYSNQPQHF	TGTGCCAGCCGTGGGACAGCTTATAGCAATCAGCCCCAGCATTTT
TRBJ2-7	NA	TRBD1	TRBV18	CASSLRQGAEEQYF	TGTGCCAGCTCACTTCGACAGGGGGCTGAAGAGCAGTACTTC
TRBJ2-7	NA	TRBD2	TRBV18	CASSPPSSGRIYEQYF	TGTGCCAGCTCACCACCATCTAGCGGGAGAATATACGAGCAGTACTTC
TRBJ2-7	NA	NA	TRBV5-1	CASSPLGGTYEQYF	TGCGCCAGCAGCCCACTAGGGGGAACCTACGAGCAGTACTTC
TRBJ2-3	NA	TRBD2	TRBV7-2	CASSPQVEREITDTQYF	TGTGCCAGCAGCCCCCAAGTCGAGCGGGAGATCACAGATACGCAGTATTTT
TRBJ2-6	NA	TRBD1	TRBV19	CASSNPGQGALSGANVLTF	TGTGCCAGTAGTAACCCCGGACAGGGGGCTTTGTCTGGGGCCAACGTCCTGACTTTC
TRBJ2-4	NA	NA	TRBV28	CASSFSGVRLNIQYF	TGTGCCAGCAGTTTTTCGGGGGTGCGGTTAAACATTCAGTACTTC
TRBJ2-7	NA	TRBD2	TRBV4-3	CASSRLTGLAEGDEQYF	TGCGCCAGCAGCCGACTTACGGGACTAGCGGAGGGGGACGAGCAGTACTTC
TRBJ1-5	NA	NA	TRBV19	CASRTQSFSNQPQHF	TGTGCCAGTCGTACTCAGTCCTTTAGCAATCAGCCCCAGCATTTT
TRBJ1-6	few	NA	TRBV28	CASRSTLSGSPLHF	TGTGCCAGCAGATCGACCCTCTCAGGGTCACCCCTCCACTTT
TRBJ1-6	NA	NA	TRBV7-2	CASSLVLGGWNSPLHF	TGTGCCAGCAGCTTAGTTTTAGGGGGTTGGAATTCACCCCTCCACTTT
TRBJ1-2	NA	TRBD1	TRBV27	CATTTSRGGPNYGYTF	TGTGCCACCACTACGTCGCGAGGGGGCCCTAACTATGGCTACACCTTC
TRBJ2-1	NA	TRBD1	TRBV7-9	CASSDRGTGVYNEQFF	TGTGCCAGCAGCGACCGGGGGACAGGGGTCTACAATGAGCAGTTCTTC
TRBJ2-5	NA	TRBD2	TRBV7-2	CASSLGGREGETQYF	TGTGCCAGCAGCTTAGGAGGGAGGGAGGGGGAGACCCAGTACTTC
TRBJ2-3	NA	NA	TRBV19	CASSTTGDTQYF	TGTGCCAGTAGTACCACGGGAGATACGCAGTATTTT